The 22 T cell receptor beta chains listed next were all sequenced from one sample in a study of identical twins. In TCRdb, the 5' RACE reads were re-called with MiXCR into one record per CDR3 protein. The table includes approximately 1.8 million distinct CDR3 sequences, 25% to 35% detected once. The sequencing sample was made of cord blood. These receptors were obtained from a newborn girl in good health.

As concerns this clonotype: A much larger clonotype is one base distant, so this may be a read error. The J gene is TRBJ1-2, the V gene TRBV29-1; D is unclear. Trimming took 3 bases from V and 0 from J, leaving 5 bases between them. Germline CDR1 SQVTM, CDR2 ANQGSEA. The CDR3 contains 12 residues. DNA for the CDR3: TGCAGCGTTGAGAGGTCTAACTATGGCTACACCTTC. Translation gives CSVERSNYGYTF.

This CDR3 is CASSQAPGDYGYTF. The CDR3 coding sequence is TGTGCCAGCAGCCAAGCGCCAGGGGACTATGGCTACACCTTC. V is TRBV3-1 and J is TRBJ1-2; tentative D call: TRBD1 (6 bases). Germline loops: CDR1 LGHDT, CDR2 YNNKEL (reference sequence). The CDR3 has 14 amino acids. V dropped 1 base and J dropped 3 bases, with 9 bases sitting between them.

V and J are TRBV6-6 and TRBJ2-1, with a tentative D call TRBD2 (6 bases). The CDR3 contains 15 residues. Germline-derived CDR1 and CDR2 are MNHNY and SVGAGI (reference sequence). V shed 6 bases and J shed 5 bases, with 17 bases lying between them. The CDR3: CASRDRRDRHNEQFF. CDR3 sequence (DNA): TGTGCCAGCAGAGATAGGCGGGATAGACACAATGAGCAGTTCTTC.

Comment on this clonotype: The junction departs from the called germline gene at one end, perhaps through a read error. The CDR3 DNA sequence: TGTGCCACTAGCATTCGACAGGGTTTAAACACTGAAGCTTTCTTT. It yields the protein CATSIRQGLNTEAFF. The V and J genes are TRBV15 and TRBJ1-1; 7 bases align to TRBD1. CDR1 and CDR2 (germline): LNHNV, YYDKDF (reference sequence). The CDR3 length is 15 residues. Looking up the rest from reference TRBV15 and TRBJ1-1 gives the full variable domain: DAMVIQNPRYQVTQFGKPVTLSCSQTLNHNVMYWYQQKSSQAPKLLFHYYDKDFNNEADTPDNFQSRRPNTSFCFLDIRSPGLGDTAMYLCATSIRQGLNTEAFFGQGTRLTVV.

This clonotype was seen a handful of times. The chain has TRBV5-1 and TRBJ1-6; D might be TRBD1 (6 bases). V lost 4 bases to trimming and J lost 0 bases, with 11 bases between them. The CDR3 runs 16 residues. Germline-derived CDR1 and CDR2 are SGHRS and YFSETQ. CDR3 bases: TGCGCCAGCAGCGAAGCGGGACACTCCTATAATTCACCCCTCCACTTT. Encoded protein: CASSEAGHSYNSPLHF.

Comments on this clonotype: A much larger clone differs from this one at a single base, so this may be a read error. This rearrangement joins TRBV28 to TRBJ2-5, with D perhaps given as TRBD1 or TRBD2 (5 bases each). V was pared by 2 bases and J by 11 bases, with 12 bases between. This CDR3 has 12 residues. The germline V gene encodes CDR1 MDHEN and CDR2 SYDVKM. The CDR3 is CASSLKGWEQYF. Here the CDR3 DNA reads TGTGCCAGCAGTTTAAAGGGGTGGGAGCAGTACTTC.

The chain recombines TRBV9 with TRBJ2-3, with D hard to call. Germline assignment: CDR1 SGDLS and CDR2 YYNGEE. The CDR3 covers 15 residues. Trimming pared 1 base from V and 2 bases from J, leaving 11 bases between. CDR3 bases: TGTGCCAGCAGCGTAAAGGGCTTCCCCACAGATACGCAGTATTTT. Residues: CASSVKGFPTDTQYF.

The rearrangement links TRBV4-2 to TRBJ2-5; D possibly corresponds to TRBD1 (6 bases). Germline V gives CDR1 LGHNA, CDR2 YNFKEQ. The CDR3 has 15 amino acids. V lost 0 bases, J lost 1 base, and 9 bases lay in between. The CDR3 coding sequence is TGTGCCAGCAGCCAAGATTTACAGGGCCAAGAGACCCAGTACTTC. It specifies CASSQDLQGQETQYF.

In regard to this clonotype: The junction departs from germline at one end; a sequencing error may be responsible. The chain employs TRBV27 and TRBJ2-7; 7 bases align to TRBD1. Germline CDR1 MNHEY, CDR2 SMNVEV (reference sequence). There are 16 residues in the CDR3. The CDR3 DNA sequence: TGTGCCAGCAGTACCCTCACAGGGGACGCATTGAACGAGCGGTACTTC. It specifies CASSTLTGDALNERYF.

V gene TRBV20-1 combines with J gene TRBJ2-1; TRBD2 agrees at 7 bases. The CDR3 consists of 14 residues. Per germline, CDR1 DFQATT and CDR2 SNEGSKA (reference sequence). Germline trimming cut 3 bases from V and 8 bases from J; bases unmatched to any gene: 10. The CDR3: CSASRPSGGDEQFF. For the CDR3, the DNA is TGCAGTGCTAGCAGGCCTAGCGGTGGGGATGAGCAGTTCTTC.

The chain joins TRBV20-1 to TRBJ2-3, with 13 bases aligning to TRBD2. Germline V gene lookup returns CDR1 DFQATT and CDR2 SNEGSKA (reference sequence). V lost 0 bases to trimming and J lost 4 bases; unmatched junction nucleotides: 7. The CDR3 has 17 amino acids. The CDR3 reads CSARDRGLAGLADTQYF. The DNA for the CDR3 is TGCAGTGCTAGAGATAGGGGACTAGCGGGGTTGGCAGATACGCAGTATTTT.

The chain joins TRBV10-3 to TRBJ1-6; 8 bases fit TRBD1. The CDR3 spans 16 residues. V gave up 3 bases and J gave up 7 bases; unmatched junction bases: 8. Germline lookup yields CDR1 ENHRY and CDR2 SYGVKD. The CDR3 sequence is CAISDGQGAANSPLHF. CDR3 coding DNA: TGTGCCATCAGTGACGGGCAGGGGGCGGCCAATTCACCCCTCCACTTT.

The chain joins TRBV7-9 to TRBJ2-7; weak D call: TRBD1 (6 bases). There are 14 residues in the CDR3. V lost 6 bases and J lost 0, with 12 bases in between. Germline values: CDR1 SEHNR, CDR2 FQNEAQ (reference sequence). CDR3 coding DNA: TGTGCCAGCAGACCTACAGGGTACTCCTACGAGCAGTACTTC. As protein: CASRPTGYSYEQYF. The full variable domain, rest sourced from reference TRBV7-9 and TRBJ2-7, is DTGVSQNPRHKITKRGQNVTFRCDPISEHNRLYWYRQTLGQGPEFLTYFQNEAQLEKSRLLSDRFSAERPKGSFSTLEIQRTEQGDSAMYLCASRPTGYSYEQYFGPGTRLTVT.

This clonotype has just a few counts. The genes are TRBV20-1 and TRBJ2-1; 10 nucleotides agree with TRBD2. The CDR3 covers 12 residues. CDR1 is DFQATT, CDR2 SNEGSKA, per germline (reference sequence). With V trimmed by 7 bases and J by 6 bases, 3 bases remained unmatched. The CDR3 DNA sequence: TGCAGTGGAGCGGGAGGGTTCAATGAGCAGTTCTTC. It yields the protein CSGAGGFNEQFF.

This clonotype was recorded a few times. V usage is TRBV27 and J usage is TRBJ2-3; 9 bases line up with TRBD2. The germline gives CDR1 MNHEY, CDR2 SMNVEV (reference sequence). Trimming at V came to 0 bases and at J to 5 bases, leaving 12 bases not matched to a gene. The CDR3 is made up of 18 amino acids. The CDR3: CASSLSVWRGGQRDTQYF. CDR3 in DNA: TGTGCCAGCAGTTTATCGGTATGGCGGGGGGGCCAAAGAGATACGCAGTATTTT.

Notes on this clonotype: The junction departs from the called germline gene at one end, perhaps through a read error. This CDR3 reads CASSLRRADMQYF. In nucleotides, the CDR3 is TGCGCCAGCAGCTTGAGGAGAGCAGATATGCAGTATTTT. The chain couples TRBV5-1 to TRBJ2-3; D is undetermined. CDR3 length: 13 residues. From germline, CDR1 is SGHRS and CDR2 YFSETQ.

V is TRBV7-9 and J is TRBJ2-3; D gene unclear. This CDR3 comprises 15 residues. The germline gives CDR1 SEHNR, CDR2 FQNEAQ (reference sequence). V was trimmed by 4 bases and J by 6 bases, leaving 17 bases between them. The CDR3: CASSSTGLPQDTQYF. The CDR3 nucleotides read TGTGCCAGCAGCTCGACTGGGCTCCCGCAGGATACGCAGTATTTT.

The V and J genes are TRBV9 and TRBJ2-1, with 9 bases aligning to TRBD2. V lost 4 bases, J lost 7 bases, and 15 bases stayed unmatched. CDR1 is SGDLS, CDR2 YYNGEE, per germline. The CDR3 has 17 residues. The CDR3 DNA follows: TGTGCCAGCAGCCGGATCCGCGGGGGGGCTCTTCCTAATGAGCAGTTCTTC. Its protein is CASSRIRGGALPNEQFF.

The DNA for the CDR3 is TGTGCCAGCTCACCTCACAAGTCGGTGGGGACCCAGTACTTC. Translation gives CASSPHKSVGTQYF. The chain has TRBV18 and TRBJ2-5; D is ambiguous. Germline CDR1 reads KGHSH; CDR2 reads LQKENI. V lost 3 bases to trimming and J lost 7 bases, with 15 bases between them. This CDR3 comprises 14 residues.

J is TRBJ1-2 and V is TRBV15, with 9 bases fitting TRBD1. The CDR3 is made up of 15 amino acids. Per the germline V gene, CDR1 is LNHNV and CDR2 is YYDKDF (reference sequence). With V trimmed by 0 bases and J by 4 bases, 3 bases remained unmatched. CDR3 sequence (DNA): TGTGCCACCAGCAGAGATCTGGACAGGGGCTATGGCTACACCTTC. This gives the protein CATSRDLDRGYGYTF.

The genes are TRBV28 and TRBJ2-3, with 15 nucleotides matching TRBD2. The CDR3 totals 18 residues. Trimming removed 3 bases from V and 1 base from J; junction bases left unmatched: 5. Germline V lookup: CDR1 MDHEN, CDR2 SYDVKM. The DNA of the CDR3 is TGTGCCAGCAGTTTCTTGGGACTAGCGGGAGGCCGCACAGATACGCAGTATTTT. Protein product: CASSFLGLAGGRTDTQYF.

This clonotype was recorded a few times. The chain employs TRBV3-1 and TRBJ2-2; 8 nucleotides match TRBD2. The V gene end was trimmed by 7 bases and the J gene end by 4 bases; junction bases not matched to a gene: 8. The CDR3 is made up of 15 amino acids. CDR1 and CDR2 (germline): LGHDT, YNNKEL (reference sequence). For the CDR3, the DNA is TGTGCCAGCACCGTTAGCGGGGCCCGCACCGGGGAGCTGTTTTTT. Encoded protein: CASTVSGARTGELFF.